This T cell receptor (beta chain) was sequenced for a study of blood T cell repertoires in COVID-19. Turning to the study itself: The analysed material was cDNA or gDNA that came from T cells, B-cell-depleted T cells, or PBMCs.

Per the authors' pipeline: Researchers report that nucleated cell counts were estimated from reference gene primer amplification. Method: immunoSEQ multiplex PCR; TCRdb's copy keeps in-frame clones and lacks some. D and trimming come from the DNA, and the V and J calls and clone size come from that table. Of approximately 300,000 clones detected, 80% to 90% appear once; the ten largest clones hold 1%. The CDR3 sequence is 16 residues long. Per germline, CDR1 GTSNPN and CDR2 SVGIG (reference sequence). J gave up 4 bases and V 4 bases, and 12 bases lay outside the gene matches. Sample: peripheral blood. The sequence derives from a man aged 45-60 years with active or convalescent COVID-19. The chain links TRBV30 to TRBJ2-1, with 8 bases fitting TRBD2. CDR3 loop: CAWTGGLAAPYNEQFF. Here the CDR3 DNA reads TGTGCCTGGACTGGCGGACTAGCCGCCCCTTACAATGAGCAGTTCTTC.